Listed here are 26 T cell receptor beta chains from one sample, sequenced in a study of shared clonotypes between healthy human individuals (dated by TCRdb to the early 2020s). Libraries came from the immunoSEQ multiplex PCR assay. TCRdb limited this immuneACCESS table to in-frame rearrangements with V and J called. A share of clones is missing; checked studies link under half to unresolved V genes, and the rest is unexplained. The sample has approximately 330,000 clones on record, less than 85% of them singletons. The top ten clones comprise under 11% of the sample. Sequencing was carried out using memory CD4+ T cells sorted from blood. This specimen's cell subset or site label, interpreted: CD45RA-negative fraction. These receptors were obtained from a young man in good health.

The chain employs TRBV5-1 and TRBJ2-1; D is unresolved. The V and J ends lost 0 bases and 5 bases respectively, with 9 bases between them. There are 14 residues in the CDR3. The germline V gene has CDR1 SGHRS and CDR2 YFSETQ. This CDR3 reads CASSLGQANNEQFF. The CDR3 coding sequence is TGCGCCAGCAGCTTGGGACAAGCTAACAATGAGCAGTTCTTC.

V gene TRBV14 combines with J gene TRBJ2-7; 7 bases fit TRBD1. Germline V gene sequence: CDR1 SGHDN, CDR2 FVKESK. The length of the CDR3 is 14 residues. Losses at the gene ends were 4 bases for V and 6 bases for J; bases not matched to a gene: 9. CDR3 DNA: TGTGCCAGCAGCCCCATCGAGGGGGCAGGCGAGCAGTACTTC. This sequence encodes CASSPIEGAGEQYF.

The CDR3 nucleotides read TGTGCCAGCAGGGATCGCGGACAGGGCGGTCAGCCCCAGCATTTT. Amino acids: CASRDRGQGGQPQHF. The genes are TRBV6-6 and TRBJ1-5; 8 nucleotides line up with TRBD1. The CDR3 sequence is 15 residues long. V shed 6 bases and J 6 bases; nucleotides not matched to a gene: 10. The V gene's germline CDR1 is MNHNY and CDR2 SVGAGI (reference sequence).

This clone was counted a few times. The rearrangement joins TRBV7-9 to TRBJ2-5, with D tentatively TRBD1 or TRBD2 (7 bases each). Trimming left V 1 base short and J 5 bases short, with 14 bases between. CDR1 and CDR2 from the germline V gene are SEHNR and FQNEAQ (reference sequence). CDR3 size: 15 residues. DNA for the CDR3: TGTGCCAGCAGCTTAGGGGGAGGGGGCGCCGAGACCCAGTACTTC. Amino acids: CASSLGGGGAETQYF.

In nucleotides, the CDR3 is TGTGCCAGTAGTGGACAGTTTCTCACCGGGGAGCTGTTTTTT. The encoded protein is CASSGQFLTGELFF. The J gene is TRBJ2-2, the V gene TRBV19; D possibly corresponds to TRBD1 (6 bases). Per the germline V gene, CDR1 is LNHDA and CDR2 is SQIVND (reference sequence). With 5 bases removed from V and 4 bases from J, the gap between germline ends came to 11 bases. The CDR3 is made up of 14 amino acids.

CDR3 nucleotide sequence: TGCGCCAGCAGCTCCCGCCTATACTCTGAAGCTTTCTTT. Translation gives CASSSRLYSEAFF. The chain combines TRBV5-1 with TRBJ1-1; D uncertain. Trimming took 3 bases from V and 6 from J, leaving 12 bases between them. Germline V gene sequence: CDR1 SGHRS, CDR2 YFSETQ. CDR3 length: 13 amino acids.

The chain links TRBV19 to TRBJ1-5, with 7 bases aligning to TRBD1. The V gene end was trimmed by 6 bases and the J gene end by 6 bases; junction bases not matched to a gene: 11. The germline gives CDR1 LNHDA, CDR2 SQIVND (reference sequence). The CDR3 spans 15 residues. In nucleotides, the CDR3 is TGTGCCAGTAGCCTGGGCAAGGGGGCTGGTCAGCCCCAGCATTTT. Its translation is CASSLGKGAGQPQHF.

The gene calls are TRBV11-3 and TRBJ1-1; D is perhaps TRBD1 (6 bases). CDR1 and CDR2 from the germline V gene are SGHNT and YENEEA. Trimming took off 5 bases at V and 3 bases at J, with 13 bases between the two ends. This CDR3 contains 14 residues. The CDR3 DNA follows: TGTGCCAGCAGCGCCGGGAACAGGGACACTGAAGCTTTCTTT. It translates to CASSAGNRDTEAFF.

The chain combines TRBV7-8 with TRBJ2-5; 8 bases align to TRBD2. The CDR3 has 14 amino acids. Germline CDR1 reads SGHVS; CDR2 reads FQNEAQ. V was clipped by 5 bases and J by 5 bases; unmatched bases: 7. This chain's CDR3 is CASSQGTSGETQYF. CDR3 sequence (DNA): TGTGCCAGCAGCCAGGGTACTAGCGGTGAGACCCAGTACTTC.

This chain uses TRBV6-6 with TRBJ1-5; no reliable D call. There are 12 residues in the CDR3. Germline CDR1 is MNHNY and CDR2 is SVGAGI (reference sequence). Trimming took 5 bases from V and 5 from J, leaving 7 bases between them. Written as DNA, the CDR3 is TGTGCCAGCAGTAAATCAGATCAGCCCCAGCATTTT. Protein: CASSKSDQPQHF.

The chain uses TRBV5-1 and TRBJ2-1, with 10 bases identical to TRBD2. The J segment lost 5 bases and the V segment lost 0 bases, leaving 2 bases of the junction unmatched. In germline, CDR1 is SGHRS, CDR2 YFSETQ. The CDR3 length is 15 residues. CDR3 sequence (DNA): TGCGCCAGCAGCTTGGTTAGCGGGAGGAACAATGAGCAGTTCTTC. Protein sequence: CASSLVSGRNNEQFF.

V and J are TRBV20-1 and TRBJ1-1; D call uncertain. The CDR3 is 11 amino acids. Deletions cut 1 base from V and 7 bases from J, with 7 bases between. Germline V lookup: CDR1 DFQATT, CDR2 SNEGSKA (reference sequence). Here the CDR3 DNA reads TGCAGTGCTAGAGGGCTCCTTGAAGCTTTCTTT. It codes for CSARGLLEAFF.

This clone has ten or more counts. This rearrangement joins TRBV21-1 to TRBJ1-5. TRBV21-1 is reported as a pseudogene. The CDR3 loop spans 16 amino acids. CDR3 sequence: CASSIRPVLGNQPQHF. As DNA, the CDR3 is TGTGCCAGCAGCATCCGACCGGTCCTTGGCAATCAGCCCCAGCATTTT.

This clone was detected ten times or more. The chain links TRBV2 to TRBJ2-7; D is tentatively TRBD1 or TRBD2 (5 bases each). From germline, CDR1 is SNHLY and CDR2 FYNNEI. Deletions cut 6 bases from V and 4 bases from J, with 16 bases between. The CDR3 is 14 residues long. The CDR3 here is CASSGGHGGYEQYF. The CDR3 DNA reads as TGTGCCAGCAGCGGCGGACACGGCGGGTACGAGCAGTACTTC.

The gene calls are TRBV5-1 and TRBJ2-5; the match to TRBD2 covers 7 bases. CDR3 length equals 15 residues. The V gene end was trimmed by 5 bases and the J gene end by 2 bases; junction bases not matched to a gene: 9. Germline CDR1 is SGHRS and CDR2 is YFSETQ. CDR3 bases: TGCGCCAGCAGGTCTAGCGGAAGCTGGCAAGAGACCCAGTACTTC. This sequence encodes CASRSSGSWQETQYF.

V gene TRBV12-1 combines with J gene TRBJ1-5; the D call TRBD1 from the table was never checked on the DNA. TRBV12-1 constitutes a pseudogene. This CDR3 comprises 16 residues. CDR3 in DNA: TGTGCCAGCAGCCGGGGACAGGGGGTAGGCAATCAGCCCCAGCATTTT. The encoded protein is CASSRGQGVGNQPQHF.

The CDR3 loop is CASSLRPRFTVCQPQHF. Here the CDR3 DNA reads TGTGCCAGCAGCTTACGGCCTAGGTTTACAGTTTGTCAGCCCCAGCATTTT. The chain combines TRBV21-1 with TRBJ1-5. TRBV21-1 is shown as a pseudogene. CDR3 length equals 17 residues.

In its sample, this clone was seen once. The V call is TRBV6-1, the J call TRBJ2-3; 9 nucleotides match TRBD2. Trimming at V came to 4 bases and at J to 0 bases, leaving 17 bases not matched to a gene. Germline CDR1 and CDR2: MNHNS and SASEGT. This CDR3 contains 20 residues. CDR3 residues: CASSALASGNRRTSTDTQYF. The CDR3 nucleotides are TGTGCCAGCAGTGCTCTGGCTAGCGGGAATCGACGAACTAGCACAGATACGCAGTATTTT.

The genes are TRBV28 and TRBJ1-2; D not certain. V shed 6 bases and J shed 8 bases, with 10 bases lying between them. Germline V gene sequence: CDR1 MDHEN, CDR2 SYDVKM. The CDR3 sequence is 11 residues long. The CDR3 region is CASRTGWGYTF. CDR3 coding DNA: TGTGCCAGCAGGACGGGGTGGGGCTACACCTTC.

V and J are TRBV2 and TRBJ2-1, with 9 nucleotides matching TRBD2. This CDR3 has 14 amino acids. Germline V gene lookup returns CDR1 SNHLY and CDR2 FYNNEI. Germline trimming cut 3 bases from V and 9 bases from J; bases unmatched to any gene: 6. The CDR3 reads CASSDFSGRGEQFF. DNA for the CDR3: TGTGCCAGCAGTGATTTTAGCGGGAGAGGTGAGCAGTTCTTC. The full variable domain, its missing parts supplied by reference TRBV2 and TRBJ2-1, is EPEVTQTPSHQVTQMGQEVILRCVPISNHLYFYWYRQILGQKVEFLVSFYNNEISEKSEIFDDQFSVERPDGSNFTLKIRSTKLEDSAMYFCASSDFSGRGEQFFGPGTRLTVL.

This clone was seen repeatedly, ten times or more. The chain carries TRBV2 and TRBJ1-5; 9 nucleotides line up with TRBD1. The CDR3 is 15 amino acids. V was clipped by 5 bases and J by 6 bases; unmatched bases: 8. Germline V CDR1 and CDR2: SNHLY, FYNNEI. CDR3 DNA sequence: TGTGCCAGCAGTCTTGGACAGGGGCCGGTTCAGCCCCAGCATTTT. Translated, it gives CASSLGQGPVQPQHF.

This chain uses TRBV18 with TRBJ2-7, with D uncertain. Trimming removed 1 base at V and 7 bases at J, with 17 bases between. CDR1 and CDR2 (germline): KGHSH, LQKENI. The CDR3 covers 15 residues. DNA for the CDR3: TGTGCCAGCTCACCACGGGATAACCCCTTCCGGGAGCAGTACTTC. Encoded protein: CASSPRDNPFREQYF.

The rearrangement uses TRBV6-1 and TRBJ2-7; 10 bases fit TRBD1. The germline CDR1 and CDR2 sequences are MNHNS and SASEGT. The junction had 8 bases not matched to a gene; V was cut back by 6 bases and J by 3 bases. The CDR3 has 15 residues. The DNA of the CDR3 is TGTGCCAGCAGAACTGGGGACAGGGGAAACTACGAGCAGTACTTC. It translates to CASRTGDRGNYEQYF.

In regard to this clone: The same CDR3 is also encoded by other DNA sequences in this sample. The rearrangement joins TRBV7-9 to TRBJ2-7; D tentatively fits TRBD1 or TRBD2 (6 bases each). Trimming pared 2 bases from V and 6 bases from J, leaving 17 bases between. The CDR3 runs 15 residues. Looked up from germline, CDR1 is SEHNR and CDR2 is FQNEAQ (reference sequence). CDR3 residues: CASSLTGALRGEQYF. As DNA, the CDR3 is TGTGCCAGCAGCTTAACGGGGGCCCTAAGGGGCGAGCAGTACTTC.

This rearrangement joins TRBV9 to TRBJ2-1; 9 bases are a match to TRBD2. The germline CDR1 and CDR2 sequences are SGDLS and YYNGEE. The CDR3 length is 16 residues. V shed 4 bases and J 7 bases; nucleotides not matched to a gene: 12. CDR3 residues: CASSPRSSGRGNEQFF. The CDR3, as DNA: TGTGCCAGCAGCCCACGCAGTAGCGGGAGAGGGAATGAGCAGTTCTTC.

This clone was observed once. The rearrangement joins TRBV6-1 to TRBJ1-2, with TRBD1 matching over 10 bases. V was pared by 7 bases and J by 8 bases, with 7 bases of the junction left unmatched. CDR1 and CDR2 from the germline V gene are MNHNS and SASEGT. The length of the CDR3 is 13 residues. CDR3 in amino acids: CASTLDRGLGYTF. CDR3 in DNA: TGTGCCAGCACCCTTGACAGGGGGCTGGGCTACACCTTC.